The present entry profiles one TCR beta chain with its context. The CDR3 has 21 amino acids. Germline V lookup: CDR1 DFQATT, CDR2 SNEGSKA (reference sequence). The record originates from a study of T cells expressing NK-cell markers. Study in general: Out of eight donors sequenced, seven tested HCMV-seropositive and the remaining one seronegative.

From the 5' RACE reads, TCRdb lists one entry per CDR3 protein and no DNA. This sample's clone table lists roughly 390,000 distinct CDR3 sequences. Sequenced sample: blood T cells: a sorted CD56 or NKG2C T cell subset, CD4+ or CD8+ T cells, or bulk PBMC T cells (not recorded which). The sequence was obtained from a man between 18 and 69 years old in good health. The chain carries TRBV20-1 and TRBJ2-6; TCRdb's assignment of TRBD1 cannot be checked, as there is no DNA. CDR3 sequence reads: CSARDKTVRVPQPSGANVLTF.